Below, 14 T cell receptor beta chains from the same sample are listed, as sequenced in a study of CD8+ T cells in alopecia areata. Isolated RNA was reverse transcribed into cDNA used as the sequencing template. TCRdb's table, derived via immunoSEQ multiplex PCR, lists solely in-frame clones and lacks some. Among around 200,000 clones, about three fifths were seen once, and the ten largest hold approximately 12%. Treatment given: oral pan-JAK inhibitor, 5-10 mg twice daily. The sample consisted of CD8+ T cells sorted from blood, taken at week 24, from a patient treated with tofacitinib. The receptors were sampled from a human donor with alopecia areata.

A note on this clone: Different DNA sequences within this sample yield the same CDR3. J is TRBJ2-7 and V is TRBV30; D possibly matches TRBD1 or TRBD2 (5 bases each). Germline V gives CDR1 GTSNPN, CDR2 SVGIG (reference sequence). This CDR3 spans 11 amino acids. The V gene lost 3 bases and the J gene lost 6 bases, with 9 bases spanning the gap. CDR3: CAWRRGVEQYF. For the CDR3, the DNA is TGTGCCTGGAGAAGAGGGGTCGAGCAGTACTTC.

The rearrangement uses TRBV12-5 and TRBJ2-3; weak D call: TRBD1 (5 bases). This CDR3 is built from 16 residues. Germline V gene sequence: CDR1 LGHNT, CDR2 FRNRAP. Trimming removed 0 bases at V and 4 bases at J, with 14 bases between. CDR3 coding DNA: TGTGCTAGTGGTTTGGTTGGCAGGGTTTATCCAGATACGCAGTATTTT. It yields the protein CASGLVGRVYPDTQYF.

V and J are TRBV7-6 and TRBJ1-5; no reliable D call. Between the trimmed V and J ends, which lost 5 bases and 4 bases, there was a span of 9 bases. This CDR3 has 13 residues. Germline loops: CDR1 SGHVS, CDR2 FNYEAQ. The DNA for the CDR3 is TGTGCCAGCAGCCGAGGGCCGAATCAGCCCCAGCATTTT. Translating it yields CASSRGPNQPQHF. Together with reference TRBV7-6 and TRBJ1-5, the CDR3 gives the full variable domain: GAGVSQSPRYKVTKRGQDVALRCDPISGHVSLYWYRQALGQGPEFLTYFNYEAQQDKSGLPNDRFSAERPEGSISTLTIQRTEQRDSAMYRCASSRGPNQPQHFGDGTRLSIL.

A word on this clone: Other DNA sequences in the sample encode the same CDR3. The V and J genes are TRBV30 and TRBJ2-5; D is unclear. Germline CDR1 and CDR2: GTSNPN and SVGIG (reference sequence). The length of the CDR3 is 10 residues. Trimming took 1 base from V and 5 from J, leaving 2 bases between them. CDR3 protein: CAWSGETQYF. As DNA, the CDR3 is TGTGCCTGGAGTGGGGAGACCCAGTACTTC.

In this sample, this clone turned up a few times. V is TRBV7-9 and J is TRBJ2-5; 7 bases align to TRBD2. This CDR3 has 15 amino acids. V dropped 6 bases and J dropped 2; count of bases not matched to a gene: 9. Germline loops: CDR1 SEHNR, CDR2 FQNEAQ (reference sequence). CDR3 DNA sequence: TGTGCCAGCAGAAGCGGGGCCAACCAACAAGAGACCCAGTACTTC. This sequence encodes CASRSGANQQETQYF.

V gene TRBV29-1 combines with J gene TRBJ2-3; 10 bases match TRBD2. The V and J ends lost 0 bases and 1 base, in that order; junction bases with no gene match: 13. The CDR3 runs 19 residues. CDR1 and CDR2 from the germline V gene are SQVTM and ANQGSEA. As DNA, the CDR3 is TGCAGCGTTGAAGATCTGGAGCGGGGGGGCCCGTGGGGCACAGATACGCAGTATTTT. Protein product: CSVEDLERGGPWGTDTQYF.

The chain couples TRBV9 to TRBJ2-5; possible D gene TRBD1, 7 bases. Trimming stripped 0 bases from V and 5 bases from J, with 11 bases between. This CDR3 is built from 14 residues. The germline CDR1 and CDR2 sequences are SGDLS and YYNGEE. The CDR3 region is CASSVAAGGETQYF. CDR3 DNA: TGTGCCAGCAGCGTAGCGGCAGGGGGGGAGACCCAGTACTTC.

The chain employs TRBV15 and TRBJ2-5; 14 bases align to TRBD2. The CDR3 sequence is 17 residues long. V shed 2 bases, J shed 4 bases, and the junction held 6 bases outside the gene matches. Germline V gene data show CDR1 as LNHNV and CDR2 as YYDKDF (reference sequence). CDR3 sequence: CATSRTPGLAGAETQYF. The DNA of the CDR3 is TGTGCCACCAGCAGAACTCCGGGACTAGCGGGGGCAGAGACCCAGTACTTC.

The CDR3, as DNA: TGTGCCAGCGGAACAGGGGTCACAGAGACCCAGTACTTC. Translating gives CASGTGVTETQYF. The rearrangement links TRBV5-6 to TRBJ2-5, with TRBD1 identical over 7 bases. The germline gives CDR1 SGHDT, CDR2 YYEEEE. The CDR3 totals 13 residues. V shed 7 bases, J shed 4 bases, and the junction held 7 bases outside the gene matches.

The chain has TRBV2 and TRBJ2-7; the D gene is possibly TRBD2 (6 bases). This CDR3 region has 15 residues. The germline V gene encodes CDR1 SNHLY and CDR2 FYNNEI. The V gene lost 4 bases and the J gene lost 1 base, with 14 bases spanning the gap. CDR3 bases: TGTGCCAGCAGTGTAGGAGGGTCGGATTCCTACGAGCAGTACTTC. Its translation: CASSVGGSDSYEQYF.

The chain employs TRBV30 and TRBJ2-1; 10 bases map to TRBD2. V lost 4 bases and J lost 8; bases outside the gene matches: 5. The CDR3 covers 13 residues. Germline CDR1 is GTSNPN and CDR2 is SVGIG (reference sequence). The CDR3 spells CAWNSGGIYEQFF. CDR3 bases: TGTGCCTGGAATAGCGGGGGGATCTATGAGCAGTTCTTC.

This clone was counted between two and nine times. This chain joins TRBV29-1 and TRBJ1-3; no clear D gene. Between the trimmed V and J ends, which lost 4 bases and 0 bases, there was a span of 13 bases. This CDR3 is built from 15 residues. Germline V gene lookup returns CDR1 SQVTM and CDR2 ANQGSEA. The CDR3 DNA reads TGCAGCGTTGGAGTGTCCGGCGGCTCTGGAAACACCATATATTTT. Residues: CSVGVSGGSGNTIYF.

This rearrangement joins TRBV2 to TRBJ1-3; TRBD1 agrees at 9 bases. Germline CDR1 is SNHLY and CDR2 is FYNNEI. V gave up 10 bases and J gave up 0 bases; unmatched junction bases: 7. CDR3 size: 15 residues. The CDR3 loop is CATRDRAFSGNTIYF. CDR3 bases: TGTGCCACCCGGGACAGGGCGTTCTCTGGAAACACCATATATTTT.

This clone was found once. The CDR3: CASSFRQGIQETQYF. The DNA of the CDR3 is TGCGCCAGCAGCTTCCGACAGGGGATCCAAGAGACCCAGTACTTC. The chain links TRBV4-1 to TRBJ2-5; 8 positions agree with TRBD1. From germline, CDR1 is MGHRA and CDR2 YSYEKL. Losses at the gene ends were 5 bases for V and 1 base for J; bases not matched to a gene: 6. The CDR3 covers 15 residues.